This T cell receptor (beta chain) was captured in a study of blood T cell repertoires in COVID-19. On the study more broadly: Both acute and convalescent COVID-19 samples were obtained from the United States, Italy and Spain. In each case, the material was cDNA or gDNA derived from T cells, B-cell-depleted T cells, or PBMCs.

CDR1 and CDR2 (germline): MDHEN, SYDVKM. The CDR3 length is 16 residues. V gave up 4 bases and J gave up 4 bases; unmatched junction bases: 13. As originally analysed: Estimated nucleated cell counts came from reference gene primer amplification. Clones were read by immunoSEQ multiplex PCR, and TCRdb kept only the in-frame ones, dropping some. V and J calls plus clone size are reproduced from that table; the DNA served to infer D and trimming. The sample consists of a few hundred thousand clones, roughly 86% of them appearing once. This clone was recorded only once. The sequence was obtained from a man aged 60 to 75 with acute or convalescent COVID-19. The J gene is TRBJ2-7, the V gene TRBV28, with 7 bases identical to TRBD1. The specimen sequenced was peripheral blood. Here the CDR3 reads CASSSRRAGGLYEQYF. The CDR3 DNA is TGTGCCAGCAGTTCTCGCCGGGCAGGGGGTTTGTACGAGCAGTACTTC.